This passage covers 4 T cell receptor beta chains from one sample sequenced in a study of cytomegalovirus exposure and HLA in healthy donors. The PCR ran on 60 Vbeta and 13 Jbeta primers. Here immunoSEQ multiplex PCR was the method, and the copy in TCRdb shows in-frame clones only, minus some. The data contain 200,000 to 250,000 clones, roughly 91% of them seen just once; the ten biggest clones take up around 1%. Sequences were obtained from PBMCs. Receptor source: a woman between 18 and 29 years old in good health and CMV-seronegative.

This clone was observed a handful of times. This rearrangement joins TRBV18 to TRBJ1-1, with D uncertain. Germline V CDR1 and CDR2: KGHSH, LQKENI. V lost 6 bases, J lost 5 bases, and 16 bases lay in between. CDR3 length: 14 amino acids. CDR3 residues: CASSPYEGRTEAFF. The CDR3 coding sequence is TGTGCCAGCTCGCCCTATGAAGGGAGGACTGAAGCTTTCTTT.

The chain couples TRBV5-1 to TRBJ2-3; 7 bases fit TRBD2. There are 16 residues in the CDR3. V was clipped by 5 bases and J by 0 bases; unmatched bases: 9. Germline lookup yields CDR1 SGHRS and CDR2 YFSETQ. The CDR3 DNA is TGCGCCAGCAGAGCCTTCGGCGGGGGTAGCACAGATACGCAGTATTTT. This encodes CASRAFGGGSTDTQYF. Combining the CDR3 with reference TRBV5-1 and TRBJ2-3 gives the whole variable domain KAGVTQTPRYLIKTRGQQVTLSCSPISGHRSVSWYQQTPGQGLQFLFEYFSETQRNKGNFPGRFSGRQFSNSRSEMNVSTLELGDSALYLCASRAFGGGSTDTQYFGPGTRLTVL.

The chain carries TRBV7-8 and TRBJ1-1; D is possibly TRBD1 (6 bases). The germline gives CDR1 SGHVS, CDR2 FQNEAQ. CDR3 length: 15 amino acids. The V and J ends lost 0 bases and 11 bases respectively, with 19 bases between them. The CDR3 DNA follows: TGTGCCAGCAGCTTAGCGTTAAGTGGGACAAATGAGGCTTTCTTT. It encodes CASSLALSGTNEAFF.

The rearrangement joins TRBV5-1 to TRBJ2-5; D may be TRBD2 (5 bases). The germline CDR1 and CDR2 sequences are SGHRS and YFSETQ. V lost 5 bases, J lost 3 bases, and 14 bases lay in between. The CDR3 is made up of 14 amino acids. This chain's CDR3 is CASRPSGVEETQYF. The CDR3 bases are TGCGCCAGCAGGCCGTCCGGGGTGGAAGAGACCCAGTACTTC.